One T cell receptor (beta chain) is described in this entry. This sample was taken from a study of blood T cell repertoires in COVID-19. The overall study: COVID-19 samples from acute and convalescent phases originated in the United States, Italy and Spain. Sample material is recorded as cDNA or gDNA derived from T cells, B-cell-depleted T cells, or PBMCs.

Original data processing: Estimation of nucleated cell counts relied on the amplification of reference gene primers. The table came from immunoSEQ multiplex PCR; TCRdb's copy has only in-frame clones and leaves some out. The V and J calls and clone size were taken over from that table, and D and trimming were inferred from the DNA. The sample records about 120,000 clones, 85% to 90% being singletons. The sequencing input was peripheral blood. This sequence originates from an elderly man with acute or convalescent COVID-19.

The CDR3 coding sequence is TGTGCCAGCAGTACTCTCGCGGGGGGCGAGCAGTACTTC. Protein sequence: CASSTLAGGEQYF. The chain joins TRBV6-5 to TRBJ2-7, with 8 nucleotides matching TRBD2. Germline V gene data show CDR1 as MNHEY and CDR2 as SVGAGI. The CDR3 runs 13 residues. V dropped 5 bases and J dropped 6; count of bases not matched to a gene: 6.